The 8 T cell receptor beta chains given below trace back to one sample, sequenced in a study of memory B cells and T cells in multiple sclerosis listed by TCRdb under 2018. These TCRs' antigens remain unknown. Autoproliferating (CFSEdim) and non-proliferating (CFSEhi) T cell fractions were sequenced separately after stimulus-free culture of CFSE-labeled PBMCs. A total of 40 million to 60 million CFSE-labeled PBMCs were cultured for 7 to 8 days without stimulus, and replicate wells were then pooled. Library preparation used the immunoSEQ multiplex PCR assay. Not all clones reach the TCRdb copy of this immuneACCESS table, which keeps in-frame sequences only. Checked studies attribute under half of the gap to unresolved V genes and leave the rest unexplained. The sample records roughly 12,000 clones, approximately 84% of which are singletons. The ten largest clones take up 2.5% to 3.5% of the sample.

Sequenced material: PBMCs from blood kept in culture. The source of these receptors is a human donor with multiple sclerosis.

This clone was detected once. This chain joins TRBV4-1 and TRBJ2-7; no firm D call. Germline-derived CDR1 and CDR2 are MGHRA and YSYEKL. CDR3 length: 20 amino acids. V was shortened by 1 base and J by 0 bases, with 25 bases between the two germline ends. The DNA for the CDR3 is TGCGCCAGCAGCCAAGGGTCGTTACGAACGGCTCAAACCTACTCCTACGAGCAGTACTTC. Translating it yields CASSQGSLRTAQTYSYEQYF.

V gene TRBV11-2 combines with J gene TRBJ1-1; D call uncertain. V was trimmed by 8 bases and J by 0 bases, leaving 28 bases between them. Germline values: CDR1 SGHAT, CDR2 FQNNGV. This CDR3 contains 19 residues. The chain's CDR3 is CASVMGRSEVFRVNTEAFF. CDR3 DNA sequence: TGTGCCAGCGTGATGGGAAGGTCCGAGGTATTTCGAGTGAACACTGAAGCTTTCTTT.

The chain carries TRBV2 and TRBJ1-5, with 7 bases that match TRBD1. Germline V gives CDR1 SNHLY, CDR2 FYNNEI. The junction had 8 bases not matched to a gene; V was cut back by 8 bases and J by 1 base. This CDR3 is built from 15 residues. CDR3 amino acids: CASLGVTGSNQPQHF. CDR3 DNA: TGTGCCAGCCTTGGTGTGACAGGGAGCAATCAGCCCCAGCATTTT.

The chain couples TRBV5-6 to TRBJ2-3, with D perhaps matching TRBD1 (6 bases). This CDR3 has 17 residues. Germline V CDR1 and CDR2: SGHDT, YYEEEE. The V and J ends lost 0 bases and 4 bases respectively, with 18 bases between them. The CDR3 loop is CASSLAINREDADTQYF. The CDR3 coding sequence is TGTGCCAGCAGCTTGGCCATCAACAGGGAAGATGCAGATACGCAGTATTTT.

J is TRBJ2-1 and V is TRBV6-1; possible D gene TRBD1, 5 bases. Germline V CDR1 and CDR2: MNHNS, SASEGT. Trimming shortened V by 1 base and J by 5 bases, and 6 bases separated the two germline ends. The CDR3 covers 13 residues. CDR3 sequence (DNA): TGTGCCAGCAGTGAAGTCAGGGACAATGAGCAGTTCTTC. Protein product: CASSEVRDNEQFF.

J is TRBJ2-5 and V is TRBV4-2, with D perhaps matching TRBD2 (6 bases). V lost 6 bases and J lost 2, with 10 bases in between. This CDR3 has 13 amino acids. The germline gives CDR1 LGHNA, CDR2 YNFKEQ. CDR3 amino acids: CASSRDSQETQYF. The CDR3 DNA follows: TGTGCCAGCAGTCGGGACTCGCAAGAGACCCAGTACTTC.

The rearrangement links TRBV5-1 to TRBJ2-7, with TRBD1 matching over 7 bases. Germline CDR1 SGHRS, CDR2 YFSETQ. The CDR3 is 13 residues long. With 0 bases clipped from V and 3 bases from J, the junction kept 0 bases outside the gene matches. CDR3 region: CASSLDRGYEQYF. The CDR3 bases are TGCGCCAGCAGCTTGGACAGGGGCTACGAGCAGTACTTC.

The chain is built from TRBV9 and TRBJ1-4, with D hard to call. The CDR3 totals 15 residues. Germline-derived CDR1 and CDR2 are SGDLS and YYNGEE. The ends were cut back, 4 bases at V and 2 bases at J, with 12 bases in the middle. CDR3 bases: TGTGCCAGCAGCCTTAGTTCGGGGACTAATGAAAAACTGTTTTTT. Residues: CASSLSSGTNEKLFF.